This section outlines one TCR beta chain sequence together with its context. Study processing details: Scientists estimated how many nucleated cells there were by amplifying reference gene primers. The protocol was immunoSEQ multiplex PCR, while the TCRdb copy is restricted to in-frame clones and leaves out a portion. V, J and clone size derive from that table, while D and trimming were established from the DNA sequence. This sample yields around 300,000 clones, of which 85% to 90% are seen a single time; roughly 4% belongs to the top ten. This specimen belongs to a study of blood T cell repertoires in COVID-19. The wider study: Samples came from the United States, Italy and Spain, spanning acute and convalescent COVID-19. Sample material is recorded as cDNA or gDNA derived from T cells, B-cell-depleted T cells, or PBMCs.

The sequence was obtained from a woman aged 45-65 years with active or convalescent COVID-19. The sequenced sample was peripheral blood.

In DNA form, the CDR3 reads TGTGCTAGTGGTTCCTCCGTTCAAGCCGGGGGGGGCCAAGAGACCCAGTACTTC. Its protein product is CASGSSVQAGGGQETQYF. V and J are TRBV12-5 and TRBJ2-5, with 8 bases identical to TRBD2. CDR1 and CDR2 from the germline V gene are LGHNT and FRNRAP. V dropped 4 bases and J dropped 1; count of bases not matched to a gene: 14. This CDR3 has 18 amino acids.